Listed below are T cell receptor beta chains from one sample, sequenced in a study of molecular identifiers for immune sequencing clone quantification. Using its own MiXCR run on the PCR reads, TCRdb lists one record per CDR3 protein. Of under 600,000 distinct CDR3 sequences listed, roughly 26% are singletons. Material: naive CD8+ T cells from blood, with Jurkat cell RNA spiked in. All receptors come from a human donor in good health. Some libraries in this study had Jurkat cell RNA spiked in. Each CDR3 is given with its conserved first and last residue. The order of the fields is V gene, clone size, D gene, J gene, CDR3 protein, CDR3 DNA. The D gene is left open where the match is weak. Clone size, where shown, is once, few, many, or a class for clones that have expanded.

V: TRBV2
size: few
D: TRBD1
J: TRBJ2-3
CDR3: CASSGGDRGFTDTQYF
DNA: TGTGCCAGCAGCGGGGGGGACAGGGGATTCACAGATACGCAGTATTTT

V: TRBV10-1
size: .
D: TRBD1
J: TRBJ1-5
CDR3: CASSENRGRVSNQPQHF
DNA: TGCGCCAGCAGTGAGAACAGGGGGCGCGTAAGCAATCAGCCCCAGCATTTT

V: TRBV7-9
size: many
D: .
J: TRBJ1-2
CDR3: CASSLATGPYYGYTF
DNA: TGTGCCAGCAGCTTAGCGACAGGACCCTACTATGGCTACACCTTC

V: TRBV19
size: few
D: TRBD1
J: TRBJ2-7
CDR3: CASSIGGQGVYEQYF
DNA: TGTGCCAGTAGTATTGGGGGACAGGGTGTATACGAGCAGTACTTC

V: TRBV19
size: .
D: .
J: TRBJ2-1
CDR3: CASSKARNAYNEQFF
DNA: TGTGCCAGTAGCAAAGCCCGGAACGCCTACAATGAGCAGTTCTTC

V: TRBV15
size: many
D: .
J: TRBJ1-5
CDR3: CATSSSRNSNQPQHF
DNA: TGTGCCACCAGCAGCTCCAGAAATAGCAATCAGCCCCAGCATTTT

V: TRBV11-2
size: .
D: .
J: TRBJ2-6
CDR3: CASSPGPGANVLTF
DNA: TGTGCCAGCAGCCCGGGGCCAGGGGCCAACGTCCTGACTTTC

V: TRBV13
size: .
D: .
J: TRBJ1-1
CDR3: CATAGGYTEAFF
DNA: TGTGCCACCGCTGGGGGATACACTGAAGCTTTCTTT

V: TRBV19
size: few
D: .
J: TRBJ2-3
CDR3: CASSMGTLLSTDTQYF
DNA: TGTGCCAGTAGTATGGGAACACTGTTAAGCACAGATACGCAGTATTTT

V: TRBV24-1
size: few
D: .
J: TRBJ2-2
CDR3: CATSPKTGELFF
DNA: TGTGCCACCAGCCCCAAGACTGGGGAGCTGTTTTTT

V: TRBV12-3/TRBV12-4
size: .
D: .
J: TRBJ1-2
CDR3: CASSPHSTYAYTF
DNA: TGTGCCAGCAGTCCTCACTCGACATATGCCTACACCTTC